This TCR beta chain comes out of a study of T-cell reconstitution after alpha-beta-depleted transplantation in children. In germline, CDR1 is KGHSH, CDR2 LQKENI. CDR3 length: 15 residues. V dropped 1 base and J dropped 6 bases, with 16 bases sitting between them. Molecular barcoding with unique molecular identifiers was used for the TCRbeta library. Each CDR3 protein is one row after TCRdb ran MiXCR on the PCR reads. The data hold about 980,000 distinct CDR3 sequences, with around 30% observed a single time. This clonotype was found a few times. The chain links TRBV18 to TRBJ2-7; TRBD1 might be the D (6 bases). Sequenced material: PBMCs, mostly from graft donor cells, taken 360 days after TCRalphabeta/CD19-depleted stem cell transplant. The sequence was collected from a boy less than two years old who had a stem cell transplant for SCID, so the T cells may come from the graft donor. The CDR3 nucleotides are TGTGCCAGCTCACCACTTCACAGGGAAGTCGGCGAGCAGTACTTC. This codes for CASSPLHREVGEQYF.